This T cell receptor beta chain originates from a study of shared clonotypes between healthy human individuals. CDR1 is SNHLY and CDR2 is FYNNEI in the germline V gene. The CDR3 spans 12 residues. Between the trimmed V and J ends, which lost 4 bases and 11 bases, there was a span of 9 bases. Measured with immunoSEQ multiplex PCR; TCRdb has only the in-frame clones, and not every one. The repertoire holds 2.5 million or so clones, approximately 90% seen once, with roughly 0.14% in the top ten. What was sequenced was naive CD4+ T cells sorted from blood. The sample's subset: CD45RA+ positively selected. The sequence derives from a man between 18 and 29 years old in good health. The chain carries TRBV2 and TRBJ1-6; D is uncertain. As DNA, the CDR3 is TGTGCCAGCAGTGTGATGCGGCCACCCCTCCACTTT. Translated, it gives CASSVMRPPLHF.